The clone carrying this T cell receptor (beta chain) was observed once. Its specificity is not known. The sample belongs to a study of T cells in localized non-small cell lung cancer. Findings and caveats of the study: Paired adjacent lung recovered a median around 60 of the top 100 tumor clones. Maximal T cell clonality occurred in uninvolved adjacent lung, with tumor ranking below it.

Some clones are missing from TCRdb's copy, which holds only in-frame ones; the method was immunoSEQ multiplex PCR. Seen here are over 25,000 clones, approximately 88% observed once, and the top ten hold more than 6%. CDR3 size: 14 residues. With V trimmed by 5 bases and J by 3 bases, 4 bases remained unmatched. CDR1 SGHTA and CDR2 FQGNSA come from the germline V gene. The rearrangement links TRBV7-2 to TRBJ2-5; 9 bases fit TRBD2. The sequence came from an older male donor with stage I lung adenocarcinoma. The input for sequencing was peripheral blood, taken before any cancer treatment. CDR3 nucleotides: TGTGCCAGCAGCAAGCGGGGGGTCGAAGAGACCCAGTACTTC. Protein product: CASSKRGVEETQYF.